The 9 T cell receptor beta chains in this list originate from one sample, sequenced in a study of shared clonotypes between healthy human individuals. Assay used: immunoSEQ multiplex PCR; TCRdb lists only in-frame clones, some missing. Altogether roughly 1,100,000 clones are present, 75% being singletons, with the ten largest covering roughly 1.5%. Sequenced: memory CD4+ T cells sorted from blood. Subset denoted: CD45RA-negative fraction. These receptors were obtained from a man younger than 35 in good health.

Only a few counts were recorded for this clone. This same CDR3 is encoded by further DNA sequences in the sample. The chain is built from TRBV7-2 and TRBJ2-1; 14 bases are shared with TRBD2. From germline, CDR1 is SGHTA and CDR2 FQGNSA. V lost 5 bases to trimming and J lost 7 bases; unmatched junction nucleotides: 7. The CDR3 is made up of 16 amino acids. CDR3 nucleotides: TGTGCCAGCAGCCCCACGGGACTAGCGGGAGAAAATGAGCAGTTCTTC. Its protein is CASSPTGLAGENEQFF.

This sequence joins TRBV5-4 and TRBJ1-2, with unresolved D. V gave up 2 bases and J gave up 8 bases, with 10 bases separating them. CDR3 length: 12 residues. The germline V gene encodes CDR1 SGHNT and CDR2 YYREEE (reference sequence). CDR3 loop: CASSFGLGGYTF. The CDR3, as DNA: TGTGCCAGCAGCTTTGGGCTGGGGGGCTACACCTTC.

The gene calls are TRBV30 and TRBJ2-5, with 10 bases identical to TRBD1. J was trimmed by 5 bases and V by 1 base; bases with no gene match: 7. The CDR3 runs 15 residues. Germline V gene lookup returns CDR1 GTSNPN and CDR2 SVGIG (reference sequence). The CDR3 coding sequence is TGTGCCTGGAGTGGGGGACAGGGGCGGCGGGAGACCCAGTACTTC. Residues: CAWSGGQGRRETQYF. The full variable domain, with the rest looked up from reference TRBV30 and TRBJ2-5, is SQTIHQWPATLVQPVGSPLSLECTVEGTSNPNLYWYRQAAGRGLQLLFYSVGIGQISSEVPQNLSASRPQDRQFILSSKKLLLSDSGFYLCAWSGGQGRRETQYFGPGTRLLVL.

The V call is TRBV18, the J call TRBJ2-2; D call uncertain. Germline CDR1 is KGHSH and CDR2 is LQKENI. CDR3 length: 12 residues. Trimming took 8 bases from V and 4 from J, leaving 8 bases between them. The CDR3 protein is CASTRATGELFF. CDR3 nucleotides: TGTGCCAGCACCCGGGCCACCGGGGAGCTGTTTTTT.

The chain combines TRBV7-9 with TRBJ2-7; D remains ambiguous. CDR3 size: 15 residues. V was clipped by 1 base and J by 0 bases, with 10 bases between them. Per the germline V gene, CDR1 is SEHNR and CDR2 is FQNEAQ (reference sequence). CDR3 in DNA: TGTGCCAGCAGCTTAGGCACCCCGGGCTCCTACGAGCAGTACTTC. Translation: CASSLGTPGSYEQYF.

The chain uses TRBV5-1 and TRBJ2-3, with a tentative D call TRBD1 (5 bases). CDR3 length: 14 amino acids. Trimming stripped 6 bases from V and 3 bases from J, with 14 bases between. Looked up from germline, CDR1 is SGHRS and CDR2 is YFSETQ. The CDR3 bases are TGCGCCAGCAAACCCAGGGTTGAGACAGATACGCAGTATTTT. As protein: CASKPRVETDTQYF.

The rearrangement joins TRBV5-1 to TRBJ2-3; D is possibly TRBD2 (6 bases). The ends were cut back, 2 bases at V and 5 bases at J, with 15 bases in the middle. The length of the CDR3 is 15 residues. The germline CDR1 and CDR2 sequences are SGHRS and YFSETQ. The DNA for the CDR3 is TGCGCCAGCAGCTTACGACTAGTGGGAAAAGATACGCAGTATTTT. Residues: CASSLRLVGKDTQYF. Together with reference TRBV5-1 and TRBJ2-3, the CDR3 gives the full variable domain: KAGVTQTPRYLIKTRGQQVTLSCSPISGHRSVSWYQQTPGQGLQFLFEYFSETQRNKGNFPGRFSGRQFSNSRSEMNVSTLELGDSALYLCASSLRLVGKDTQYFGPGTRLTVL.

This chain connects TRBV9 to TRBJ2-7; D perhaps matches TRBD1 (6 bases). V lost 0 bases, J lost 6 bases, and 16 bases lay in between. The length of the CDR3 is 15 residues. The germline CDR1 and CDR2 sequences are SGDLS and YYNGEE. CDR3 loop: CASSVGAGETREQYF. DNA of the CDR3: TGTGCCAGCAGCGTAGGGGCAGGGGAGACGCGCGAGCAGTACTTC.

The CDR3 DNA reads as TGCGCCAGCAGCGTAACGACTAGCTCTTACAATGAGCAGTTCTTC. It yields the protein CASSVTTSSYNEQFF. This chain uses TRBV5-1 with TRBJ2-1; 7 bases agree with TRBD2. The ends lost 4 bases at V and 4 bases at J; junction bases unmatched: 8. This CDR3 has 15 amino acids. Germline assignment: CDR1 SGHRS and CDR2 YFSETQ.